This TCR beta chain emerged from a study of CD4 T cells in relation to SARS-CoV-2 and coronaviruses. About the research overall: ViraFEST: approximately 10-day antigen culture of PBMCs, then TCR beta CDR3 sequencing.

CD4+ T cells from unexposed donors were obtained before the COVID-19 pandemic (2011-2018). Isolation of CD4+ T cells took place after about eleven days in culture. As cell numbers allowed, unexposed-donor CD4+ T cells faced SARS-CoV-2 S/N and four cold-coronavirus spikes. General study points: The cross-reactivity analysis covered only spike protein, not other viral proteins. Monoreactive clones expanded significantly more to SARS-CoV-2 than crossreactive clones did.

Produced via immunoSEQ multiplex PCR; TCRdb's table is partial and in-frame only. Of 18,000 or so clones in the sample, around four fifths were seen once. This clone was seen only a few times. The antigen is undetermined. V gave up 5 bases and J gave up 5 bases, with 25 bases separating them. The CDR3 is made up of 17 amino acids. Germline V gene lookup returns CDR1 SGHTA and CDR2 FQGNSA. The gene calls are TRBV7-2 and TRBJ2-7, with D possibly matching TRBD2 (5 bases). This clonotype originated in a human donor in good health. What was sequenced was CD4+ T cells from PBMCs, cultured in vitro. The CDR3 DNA sequence: TGTGCCAGCAGCCTAAGAGGGTTCCGGGGAATTGTGGACGAGCAGTACTTC. This sequence encodes CASSLRGFRGIVDEQYF.